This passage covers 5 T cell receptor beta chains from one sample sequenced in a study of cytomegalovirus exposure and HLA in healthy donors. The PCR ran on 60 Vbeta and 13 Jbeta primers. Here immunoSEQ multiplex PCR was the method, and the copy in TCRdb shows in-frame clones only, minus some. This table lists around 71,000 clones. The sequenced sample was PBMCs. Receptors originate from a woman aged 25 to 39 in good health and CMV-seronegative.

In nucleotides, the CDR3 is TGTGCCAGCAGCCAAGGGCTAGCGGGGTACAATGAGCAGTTCTTC. It is translated as CASSQGLAGYNEQFF. This rearrangement joins TRBV4-2 to TRBJ2-1, with TRBD2 matching over 9 bases. Germline values: CDR1 LGHNA, CDR2 YNFKEQ. J gave up 4 bases and V 1 base, and 2 bases lay outside the gene matches. The CDR3 runs 15 residues.

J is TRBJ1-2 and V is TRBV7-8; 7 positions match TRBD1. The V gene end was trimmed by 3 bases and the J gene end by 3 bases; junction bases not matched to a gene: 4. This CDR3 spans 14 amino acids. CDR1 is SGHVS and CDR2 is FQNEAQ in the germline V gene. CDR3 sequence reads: CASSLEGADYGYTF. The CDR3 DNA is TGTGCCAGCAGCTTGGAGGGGGCGGACTATGGCTACACCTTC.

This chain's CDR3 is CASSVGLAGVVYEQYF. The CDR3 DNA reads TGTGCCAGCAGCGTGGGACTAGCGGGAGTTGTCTACGAGCAGTACTTC. This chain uses TRBV9 with TRBJ2-7; 14 bases align to TRBD2. The CDR3 spans 16 residues. CDR1 and CDR2 (germline): SGDLS, YYNGEE. V was clipped by 2 bases and J by 3 bases; unmatched bases: 4.

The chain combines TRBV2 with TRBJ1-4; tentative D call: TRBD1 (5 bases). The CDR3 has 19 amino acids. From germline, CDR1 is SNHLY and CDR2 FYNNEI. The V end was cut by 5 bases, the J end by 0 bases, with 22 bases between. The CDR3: CASSFSFGATAATNEKLFF. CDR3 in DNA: TGTGCCAGCAGTTTCAGTTTCGGAGCGACAGCTGCAACTAATGAAAAACTGTTTTTT.

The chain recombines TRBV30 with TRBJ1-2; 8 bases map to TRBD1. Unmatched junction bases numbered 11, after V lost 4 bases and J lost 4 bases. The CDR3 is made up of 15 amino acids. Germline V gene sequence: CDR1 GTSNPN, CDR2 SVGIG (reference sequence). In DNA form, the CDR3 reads TGTGCCTGGAAGATCCCGGGACAGGACCGCTATGGCTACACCTTC. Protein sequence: CAWKIPGQDRYGYTF.